This T cell receptor beta chain was found in a study of vaccination effects on CD4 cells after COVID-19. For the study at large: Samples gathered post-vaccine arrived a median of 72 days past the second dose.

ViraFEST expansion of antigen-specific CD4+ T cells with viral peptide pools preceded sequencing. Cultured cells yielded isolated CD4+ T cells after 10 days. Participants completed two doses of the BNT162b2 or mRNA-1273 vaccine. TCRdb's table, derived via immunoSEQ multiplex PCR, lists solely in-frame clones and lacks some. The top ten clones hold under 10% of a sample with 10,000 to 15,000 clones, around 68% of them seen once. Germline V lookup: CDR1 SGHTA, CDR2 FQGTGA. The CDR3 has 12 amino acids. Comments on this clone: Its antigen remains unknown. The junction departs from germline at one end; a sequencing error may be responsible.

The TCR originated in a human donor who received a COVID-19 vaccine. Here the sequenced sample was CD4+ T cells from PBMCs cultured with SARS-CoV-2 spike peptides, taken after COVID-19 vaccination. The chain carries TRBV7-3 and TRBJ1-2; 8 bases map to TRBD1. The CDR3: CASSLKDRAKIF. The CDR3 DNA sequence: TGTGCCAGCAGCTTAAAGGACAGGGCCAAGATCTTC.